These T cell receptor beta chains were read from a single sample in a study of a mutant IDH1 vaccine in newly diagnosed glioma. These receptors have no known antigen. The protocol was immunoSEQ multiplex PCR, while the TCRdb copy is restricted to in-frame clones and leaves out a portion. The sample has 120,000 or so clones, about 82% seen once. The sequenced sample was PBMCs, obtained from a glioma patient whose treatment included an IDH1 peptide vaccine. These receptors came from a middle-aged man with glioma. Both conserved end residues are part of each CDR3. D genes are given only for firm matches. Where a row states a size, it is once, few, many or the class of an expanded clone; other rows omit it.

v_call: TRBV10-2; j_call: TRBJ1-5; d_call: NA; clone_size: NA; cdr3_nt: TGCGCCAGCAGTGAGTCCGGGGGGCGACAGCCCCAGCATTTT; cdr3_aa: CASSESGGRQPQHF
v_call: TRBV28; j_call: TRBJ1-2; d_call: NA; clone_size: NA; cdr3_nt: TGTGCCAGCAGTGCCCCAGGGGGCTACACCTTC; cdr3_aa: CASSAPGGYTF
v_call: TRBV4-2; j_call: TRBJ1-5; d_call: TRBD1; clone_size: once; cdr3_nt: TGTGCCAGCAGCCAAGGACAGGGGGGCAATCAGCCCCAGCATTTT; cdr3_aa: CASSQGQGGNQPQHF
v_call: TRBV5-1; j_call: TRBJ2-1; d_call: TRBD2; clone_size: once; cdr3_nt: TGCGCCAGCAGCTCAGGACTAGCCAATGAGCAGTTCTTC; cdr3_aa: CASSSGLANEQFF
v_call: TRBV29-1; j_call: TRBJ1-4; d_call: NA; clone_size: NA; cdr3_nt: TGCAGCTTCAATACTGATGAAAAACTGTTTTTT; cdr3_aa: CSFNTDEKLFF
v_call: TRBV7-8; j_call: TRBJ1-6; d_call: NA; clone_size: NA; cdr3_nt: TGTGCCAGCACCCAAGATCAGGCAAGGTATAATTCACCCCTCCACTTT; cdr3_aa: CASTQDQARYNSPLHF
v_call: TRBV29-1; j_call: TRBJ2-3; d_call: NA; clone_size: once; cdr3_nt: TGCAGCGTTGAAGGGGAGGTTAGCACAGATACGCAGTATTTT; cdr3_aa: CSVEGEVSTDTQYF
v_call: TRBV5-6; j_call: TRBJ1-2; d_call: NA; clone_size: NA; cdr3_nt: TGTGCCAGCAGCCTAGGGGGGTATGGCTACACCTTC; cdr3_aa: CASSLGGYGYTF
v_call: TRBV11-2; j_call: TRBJ1-3; d_call: NA; clone_size: NA; cdr3_nt: TGTGCCAGCAGGAAATGGGGAACTAACTCTGGAAACACCATATATTTT; cdr3_aa: CASRKWGTNSGNTIYF
v_call: TRBV6-5; j_call: TRBJ2-7; d_call: NA; clone_size: NA; cdr3_nt: TGTGCCAGCAGTTACCAAAACGGGGGTCGTCCGTACTTC; cdr3_aa: CASSYQNGGRPYF
v_call: TRBV19; j_call: TRBJ2-1; d_call: NA; clone_size: NA; cdr3_nt: TGTGCCAGCTCTTATACGGTATCGGATGAGCAGTTCTTC; cdr3_aa: CASSYTVSDEQFF
v_call: TRBV19; j_call: TRBJ1-1; d_call: NA; clone_size: few; cdr3_nt: TGTGCCAGTAGTGCACAGGGATGGGCTGAAGCTTTCTTT; cdr3_aa: CASSAQGWAEAFF
v_call: TRBV6-5; j_call: TRBJ2-3; d_call: TRBD1; clone_size: NA; cdr3_nt: TGTGCCAGCAGTTACGCGGACAGGGGTGCAGATACGCAGTATTTT; cdr3_aa: CASSYADRGADTQYF
v_call: TRBV11-2; j_call: TRBJ2-1; d_call: NA; clone_size: NA; cdr3_nt: TGTGCCAGCAGCTCTCGTGAGCAGTTCTTC; cdr3_aa: CASSSREQFF
v_call: TRBV7-2; j_call: TRBJ1-5; d_call: NA; clone_size: once; cdr3_nt: TGTGCCAGCAGCTTATCTTACACTCAGCCCCAGCATTTT; cdr3_aa: CASSLSYTQPQHF
v_call: TRBV7-2; j_call: TRBJ1-5; d_call: NA; clone_size: once; cdr3_nt: TGTGCCAGCAGCATAAGGGCTAGCAATCAGCCCCAGCATTTT; cdr3_aa: CASSIRASNQPQHF
v_call: TRBV5-6; j_call: TRBJ1-5; d_call: NA; clone_size: few; cdr3_nt: TGTGCCAGCAGCTTCAGAGGGGGGGGAAATCAGCCCCAGCATTTT; cdr3_aa: CASSFRGGGNQPQHF
v_call: TRBV29-1; j_call: TRBJ1-3; d_call: NA; clone_size: NA; cdr3_nt: TGCAGCGCCACCGGGAGGATCAGCTCTGGAAACACCATATATTTT; cdr3_aa: CSATGRISSGNTIYF
v_call: TRBV6-5; j_call: TRBJ1-5; d_call: NA; clone_size: few; cdr3_nt: TGTGCCAGCACCGGGGGTTTAAGTCAGCCCCAGCATTTT; cdr3_aa: CASTGGLSQPQHF
v_call: TRBV2; j_call: TRBJ1-1; d_call: NA; clone_size: NA; cdr3_nt: TGTGCCAGCAGTGTAACAGGGAATGACATGAACACTGAAGCTTTCTTT; cdr3_aa: CASSVTGNDMNTEAFF
v_call: TRBV7-9; j_call: TRBJ1-4; d_call: NA; clone_size: NA; cdr3_nt: TGTGCCAGCAGCTTAGTCGGGGACATGGTAGAAAAACTGTTTTTT; cdr3_aa: CASSLVGDMVEKLFF
v_call: TRBV7-9; j_call: TRBJ2-3; d_call: TRBD1; clone_size: NA; cdr3_nt: TGTGCCAGCAGCGATACCGGGAACAGGGGGACCACAGATACGCAGTATTTT; cdr3_aa: CASSDTGNRGTTDTQYF
v_call: TRBV23-1; j_call: TRBJ2-5; d_call: NA; clone_size: NA; cdr3_nt: TGCGCCAGCAGCCATGGACGGTCTAAGACCCAGTACTTC; cdr3_aa: CASSHGRSKTQYF
v_call: TRBV19; j_call: TRBJ1-3; d_call: NA; clone_size: NA; cdr3_nt: TGTGCCAGTAGTAGTGGGCGCGGAAACACCATATATTTT; cdr3_aa: CASSSGRGNTIYF
v_call: TRBV11-2; j_call: TRBJ2-1; d_call: NA; clone_size: NA; cdr3_nt: TGTGCCAGCAGCCCGGGGGGCAGCTACAATGAGCAGTTCTTC; cdr3_aa: CASSPGGSYNEQFF
v_call: TRBV4-2; j_call: TRBJ1-6; d_call: NA; clone_size: once; cdr3_nt: TGTGCCAGCAGCCAAAGGACGGACAATTCACCCCTCCACTTT; cdr3_aa: CASSQRTDNSPLHF
v_call: TRBV27; j_call: TRBJ1-5; d_call: NA; clone_size: few; cdr3_nt: TGTGCCAGCAGAGGAGGGCACCTCAATCAGCCCCAGCATTTT; cdr3_aa: CASRGGHLNQPQHF
v_call: TRBV2; j_call: TRBJ2-2; d_call: TRBD1; clone_size: NA; cdr3_nt: TGTGCCAGCAGTGTGGGGACAGGGTACGGGGAGCTGTTTTTT; cdr3_aa: CASSVGTGYGELFF
v_call: TRBV9; j_call: TRBJ1-4; d_call: NA; clone_size: NA; cdr3_nt: TGTGCCAGCAGCGTAGGTCAGGGAGGTTATGAAAAACTGTTTTTT; cdr3_aa: CASSVGQGGYEKLFF